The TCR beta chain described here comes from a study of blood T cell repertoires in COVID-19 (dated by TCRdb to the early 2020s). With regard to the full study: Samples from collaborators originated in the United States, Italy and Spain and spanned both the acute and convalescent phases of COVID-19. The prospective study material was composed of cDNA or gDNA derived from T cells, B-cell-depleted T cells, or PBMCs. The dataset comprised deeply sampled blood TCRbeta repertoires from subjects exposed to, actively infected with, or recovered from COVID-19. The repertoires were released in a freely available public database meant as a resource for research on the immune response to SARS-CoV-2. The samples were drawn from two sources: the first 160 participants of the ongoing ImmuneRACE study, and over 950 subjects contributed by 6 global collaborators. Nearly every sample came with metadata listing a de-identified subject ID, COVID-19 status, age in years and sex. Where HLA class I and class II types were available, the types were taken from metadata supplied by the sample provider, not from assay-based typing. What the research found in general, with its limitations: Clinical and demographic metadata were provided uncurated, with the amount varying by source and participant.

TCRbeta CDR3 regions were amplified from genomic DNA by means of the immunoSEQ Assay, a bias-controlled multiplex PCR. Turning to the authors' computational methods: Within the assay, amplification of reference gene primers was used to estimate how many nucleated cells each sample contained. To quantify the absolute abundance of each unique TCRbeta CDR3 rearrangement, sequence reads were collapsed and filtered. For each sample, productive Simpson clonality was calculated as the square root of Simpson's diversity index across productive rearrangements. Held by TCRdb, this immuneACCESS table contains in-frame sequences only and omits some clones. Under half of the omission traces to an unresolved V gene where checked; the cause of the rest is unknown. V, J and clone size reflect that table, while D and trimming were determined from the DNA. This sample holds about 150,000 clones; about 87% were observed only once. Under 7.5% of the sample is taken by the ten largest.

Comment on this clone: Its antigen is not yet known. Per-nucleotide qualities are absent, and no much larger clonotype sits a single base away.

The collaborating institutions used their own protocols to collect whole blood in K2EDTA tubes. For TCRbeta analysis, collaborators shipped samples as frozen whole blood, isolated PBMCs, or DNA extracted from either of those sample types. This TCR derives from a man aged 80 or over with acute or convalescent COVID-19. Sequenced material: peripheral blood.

The DNA sequence is as follows: TGTGCCAGCAGCGTAGTTTGGTCGAGCTCCTACAATGAGCAGTTCTTC. This gives the protein CASSVVWSSSYNEQFF. The chain is assembled from TRBV9 and TRBJ2-1, with the identity of the D gene unclear. The CDR3 holds 16 amino acids from the cysteine to the phenylalanine. The only DNA kept is the CDR3, 48 bases in frame from the first base. Trimming at the junction amounts to 0 bases on V and 0 bases on J, and the germline ends lie 10 bases apart. For CDR1 and CDR2, the germline V gene lists SGDLS and YYNGEE.